This T cell receptor beta chain is from a study of shared clonotypes between healthy human individuals. Points from the study as a whole: Sequencing depth was predicted to influence how clonotypes are shared among donors. Tissue TCR repertoires likely differ from these blood-only repertoires.

As regards this clone: The antigen is not known.

CDR1 and CDR2 (germline): LGHNA, YSLEER. Between the trimmed V and J ends, which lost 3 bases and 5 bases, there was a span of 10 bases. This CDR3 is built from 13 residues. The input for sorted-subset replicate PCRs was about 0.2 ug DNA, 25,000 to 35,000 T cell genomes. Sequencing used immunoSEQ multiplex PCR; TCRdb keeps in-frame clones, though not all of them. The table shows fewer than 400,000 clones, with 74% occurring only once. Sequencing was carried out using memory CD4+ T cells sorted from blood. Subset: CD45RA-negative fraction. The chain has TRBV4-3 and TRBJ1-2; no clear D. The receptor was isolated from a man under 40 in good health. CDR3 sequence (DNA): TGCGCCAGCAGCCACGGACCTGGTTATGGCTACACCTTC. Protein: CASSHGPGYGYTF.